This T cell receptor beta chain was recovered during a study of neoadjuvant anti-PD-1 for oral cavity cancer. About the research overall: Around day 43, patients without progression received a fourth nivolumab dose before surgery.

The repertoire was sequenced with immunoSEQ multiplex PCR; TCRdb's copy has only in-frame clones and lacks some. The sample has more than 10,000 clones, more than 55% seen once. Stage II-IVA oral cavity squamous cell carcinoma was new and untreated by systemic or radiation therapy. These oral cavity squamous cell carcinomas were HPV-negative and locally advanced. The CDR3 covers 13 residues. V was shortened by 4 bases and J by 7 bases, with 13 bases between the two germline ends. CDR1 and CDR2 (germline): MNHNY, SVGAGI (reference sequence). The receptor was isolated from a person aged 35-79 years with oral cavity squamous cell carcinoma. The genes are TRBV6-6 and TRBJ1-1; D unresolved. Material: tumor tissue, obtained before nivolumab (anti-PD-1) treatment. The CDR3 DNA is TGTGCCAGCAGTTCCAGACCCACGGTTGAAGCTTTCTTT. It specifies CASSSRPTVEAFF.